What follows is one T cell receptor beta chain and its context. Its matching antigen is unknown. The sample originates from a study of T cells in localized non-small cell lung cancer. Study results and limitations: A median of approximately 60 of the top 100 tumor clones appeared in adjacent lung, which was paired and uninvolved.

Method: immunoSEQ multiplex PCR; TCRdb's copy keeps in-frame clones and lacks some. The table shows around 83,000 clones, with around 81% occurring only once. Germline lookup yields CDR1 MNHEY and CDR2 SVGAGI. The length of the CDR3 is 15 residues. With 0 bases removed from V and 0 bases from J, the gap between germline ends came to 7 bases. The chain combines TRBV6-5 with TRBJ2-3, with D unresolved. Sample: PBMCs, taken before any cancer treatment. The receptor's source is a man aged 35 to 69 with stage II squamous cell lung carcinoma. The CDR3 sequence is CASSYSGVSTDTQYF. The CDR3 DNA follows: TGTGCCAGCAGTTACTCAGGAGTTAGCACAGATACGCAGTATTTT.